The rows below give T cell receptor beta chains drawn from one sample of a study of OX40 agonist ivuxolimab in advanced cancers. TCRdb's table, derived via immunoSEQ multiplex PCR, lists solely in-frame clones and lacks some. The sample includes around 56,000 clones, approximately 91% of them seen just once. The input for sequencing was CD4+ or CD8+ T cells sorted from blood, taken in a trial of the OX40 agonist ivuxolimab. The receptors originated from an adult with an advanced solid tumor such as melanoma, head and neck, liver or kidney cancer. Each CDR3 is given with its conserved first and last residue. D genes are given only for firm matches. Size tells how often a clone was seen (once, few, many) or the class of an expanded clone, and some rows leave it out.

>TRBD2|TRBV30|.|TRBJ2-7
CAWSGSGLAGGTYEQYF
TGTGCCTGGAGTGGATCGGGACTAGCGGGAGGGACGTACGAGCAGTACTTC
>.|TRBV5-1|.|TRBJ2-1
CASSLAWADNEQFF
TGCGCCAGCAGCTTGGCCTGGGCTGACAATGAGCAGTTCTTC
>.|TRBV7-9|.|TRBJ1-4
CASSPPGGDEKLFF
TGTGCCAGCAGCCCTCCGGGGGGTGATGAAAAACTGTTTTTT
>TRBD2|TRBV6-6|once|TRBJ2-7
CASTGGSTNEQYF
TGTGCCAGCACCGGCGGGAGTACCAACGAGCAGTACTTC
>TRBD1|TRBV5-1|once|TRBJ2-5
CASSSGQGTETQYF
TGCGCCAGCAGCAGCGGACAGGGGACGGAGACCCAGTACTTC
>.|TRBV27|few|TRBJ1-1
CASSSRTGPMNTEAFF
TGTGCCAGCAGTTCGCGTACGGGTCCCATGAACACTGAAGCTTTCTTT
>.|TRBV28|once|TRBJ2-7
CASLSGADVYEQYF
TGTGCCAGCTTATCAGGGGCAGACGTATACGAGCAGTACTTC
>.|TRBV29-1|.|TRBJ2-5
CSVPDRETQYF
TGCAGCGTTCCAGACAGGGAGACCCAGTACTTC
>.|TRBV12-5|.|TRBJ2-1
CASGPTGGNYNEQFF
TGTGCTAGTGGCCCGACAGGTGGGAACTACAATGAGCAGTTCTTC
>TRBD2|TRBV5-1|once|TRBJ2-7
CASSLGTSGLGEQYF
TGCGCCAGCAGCTTGGGGACTAGCGGGCTAGGGGAGCAGTACTTC
>.|TRBV6-1|.|TRBJ1-1
CATAQLGMNTEAFF
TGTGCCACCGCTCAGCTGGGGATGAACACTGAAGCTTTCTTT
>TRBD2|TRBV2|.|TRBJ2-2
CASYIAGEEAGELFF
TGTGCCAGTTATATAGCGGGAGAGGAGGCCGGGGAGCTGTTTTTT
>TRBD2|TRBV6-6|.|TRBJ2-3
CASSTPGLGTTQYF
TGTGCCAGCAGTACCCCGGGACTAGGGACGACGCAGTATTTT
>TRBD1|TRBV27|few|TRBJ2-2
CASSPTGGSLVTGELFF
TGTGCCAGCAGTCCTACAGGGGGCTCCTTGGTGACCGGGGAGCTGTTTTTT
>TRBD1|TRBV7-8|few|TRBJ1-1
CASSRGTGGTEAFF
TGTGCCAGCAGCCGAGGGACAGGGGGCACTGAAGCTTTCTTT
>.|TRBV11-3|.|TRBJ2-7
CASSLRGSDSSYEQYF
TGTGCCAGCAGCTTACGTGGGAGTGACAGCTCCTACGAGCAGTACTTC
>TRBD2|TRBV2|.|TRBJ2-7
CASSDSSGRFDEQYF
TGTGCCAGCAGTGATAGTAGCGGGAGGTTCGACGAGCAGTACTTC
>TRBD2|TRBV4-1|.|TRBJ2-7
CASSQDPSGAYEQYF
TGCGCCAGCAGCCAAGATCCTAGCGGGGCCTACGAGCAGTACTTC
>TRBD1|TRBV6-5|.|TRBJ2-5
CASRNTGGEGTQYF
TGTGCCAGCAGGAATACAGGGGGCGAGGGGACCCAGTACTTC
>.|TRBV28|.|TRBJ1-1
CASSHRSGGRNTEAFF
TGTGCCAGCAGCCACAGGAGCGGAGGGCGCAACACTGAAGCTTTCTTT
>.|TRBV28|.|TRBJ1-6
CASGGSSFNSPLHF
TGTGCCAGCGGGGGCAGTAGCTTTAATTCACCCCTCCACTTT
>TRBD2|TRBV7-9|.|TRBJ2-7
CASSMTSGRTYEQYF
TGTGCCAGCAGCATGACTAGCGGGAGGACCTACGAGCAGTACTTC
>.|TRBV21-1|once|TRBJ1-5
CASTPGGVYSNQPQHF
TGTGCCAGCACCCCTGGAGGGGTCTATAGCAATCAGCCCCAGCATTTT
>.|TRBV27|.|TRBJ2-1
CASRLAAHNSYNEQFF
TGTGCCAGCAGGCTGGCAGCACATAACTCCTACAATGAGCAGTTCTTC
>.|TRBV6-1|.|TRBJ2-1
CASSEYSSYNEQFF
TGTGCCAGCAGTGAATATTCTTCCTACAATGAGCAGTTCTTC
>.|TRBV4-1|.|TRBJ1-1
CASSQGTAIPEAFF
TGCGCCAGCAGCCAAGGGACAGCGATACCCGAAGCTTTCTTT
>.|TRBV27|.|TRBJ1-1
CASSPSEWGGDTEAFF
TGTGCCAGCAGTCCATCCGAATGGGGAGGGGACACTGAAGCTTTCTTT
>.|TRBV7-9|.|TRBJ1-1
CASSLGTTLEAFF
TGTGCCAGCAGCTTGGGGACAACACTTGAAGCTTTCTTT
>.|TRBV28|.|TRBJ2-1
CASSLIEQFF
TGTGCCAGCAGTTTAATTGAGCAGTTCTTC
>TRBD2|TRBV5-4|.|TRBJ2-7
CASSLPGTRYYEQYF
TGTGCCAGCAGCTTGCCCGGGACTAGGTACTACGAGCAGTACTTC
>.|TRBV28|.|TRBJ2-7
CASSPPSGTRDHEQYF
TGTGCCAGCAGTCCACCCTCCGGGACTCGTGATCACGAGCAGTACTTC
>.|TRBV19|.|TRBJ2-1
CASTGTGVDEQFF
TGTGCCAGTACCGGGACTGGGGTAGATGAGCAGTTCTTC
>TRBD2|TRBV28|.|TRBJ2-7
CASSPVTSGGSYEQYF
TGTGCCAGCAGCCCCGTAACTAGCGGGGGCTCCTACGAGCAGTACTTC
>.|TRBV28|once|TRBJ2-7
CASSQGQYEQYF
TGTGCCAGCAGCCAAGGACAGTACGAGCAGTACTTC
>TRBD2|TRBV5-4|.|TRBJ2-1
CASSGAGGFYNEQFF
TGTGCCAGCAGCGGAGCGGGGGGCTTCTACAATGAGCAGTTCTTC
>.|TRBV19|.|TRBJ1-6
CASRSGTVYNSPLHF
TGTGCCAGTAGGTCGGGGACGGTTTATAATTCACCCCTCCACTTT
>.|TRBV7-9|.|TRBJ2-5
CASSLAPTAQETQYF
TGTGCCAGCAGCTTAGCGCCGACAGCTCAAGAGACCCAGTACTTC
>.|TRBV5-1|.|TRBJ2-1
CASSFFGEEGEQFF
TGCGCCAGCAGCTTTTTCGGGGAAGAGGGTGAGCAGTTCTTC
>TRBD1|TRBV28|.|TRBJ2-7
CASSMTGATYEQYF
TGTGCCAGCAGTATGACAGGGGCCACCTACGAGCAGTACTTC
>.|TRBV5-5|.|TRBJ1-2
CASSFSTGGYGYTF
TGTGCCAGCAGCTTTTCGACCGGAGGGTATGGCTACACCTTC
>TRBD1|TRBV7-9|.|TRBJ2-1
CASSQDRGLGGEQFF
TGTGCCAGCAGTCAGGACAGGGGATTAGGAGGTGAGCAGTTCTTC
>TRBD2|TRBV28|.|TRBJ2-1
CASSSVLAVLNNEQFF
TGTGCCAGCAGTTCCGTACTAGCGGTATTGAACAATGAGCAGTTCTTC
>.|TRBV4-1|.|TRBJ2-7
CASSQGQRGGLSYEQYF
TGCGCCAGCAGCCAAGGCCAACGGGGCGGGCTCTCCTACGAGCAGTACTTC
>.|TRBV30|.|TRBJ2-2
CATESTNTNTGELFF
TGTGCCACGGAGAGTACCAACACGAACACCGGGGAGCTGTTTTTT
>TRBD2|TRBV5-1|.|TRBJ2-1
CASSSRLAGSTYNEQFF
TGCGCCAGCAGCTCTAGGCTAGCGGGAAGCACCTACAATGAGCAGTTCTTC
>.|TRBV21-1|.|TRBJ1-1
CASSKGPRPRINTEAFF
TGTGCCAGCAGCAAAGGACCGAGACCCCGAATTAACACTGAAGCTTTCTTT
>.|TRBV6-5|.|TRBJ2-1
CASSIYNEQFF
TGTGCCAGCAGTATTTACAATGAGCAGTTCTTC
>.|TRBV10-3|.|TRBJ1-1
CAISGTGVNTEAFF
TGTGCCATCAGTGGTACAGGAGTGAACACTGAAGCTTTCTTT
>.|TRBV7-9|few|TRBJ2-7
CASSPSLTPMRDPYEQYF
TGTGCCAGCAGCCCATCCCTCACCCCTATGCGGGATCCCTACGAGCAGTACTTC
>TRBD2|TRBV7-9|.|TRBJ2-7
CASSAPGLAGDGEQYF
TGTGCCAGCAGCGCACCGGGACTAGCGGGTGATGGGGAGCAGTACTTC
>TRBD1|TRBV6-5|.|TRBJ2-3
CASSSRQGLTDTQYF
TGTGCCAGCAGTTCGCGACAGGGTCTGACAGATACGCAGTATTTT
>TRBD1|TRBV9|.|TRBJ2-7
CASSGGDRQGFYGEQYF
TGTGCCAGCAGCGGAGGCGACCGACAGGGATTTTACGGCGAGCAGTACTTC
>TRBD1|TRBV29-1|.|TRBJ2-7
CSVEPPGQYEQYF
TGCAGCGTTGAACCCCCGGGACAGTACGAGCAGTACTTC
>TRBD1|TRBV27|.|TRBJ2-7
CASSLSGQGVYSYEQYF
TGTGCCAGCAGTTTATCGGGTCAGGGGGTTTACTCCTACGAGCAGTACTTC
>.|TRBV11-2|.|TRBJ1-1
CASSQGAENTEAFF
TGCGCCAGCAGCCAAGGGGCTGAGAACACTGAAGCTTTCTTT
>.|TRBV6-6|.|TRBJ1-2
CASSNTGIYGYTF
TGTGCCAGCAGTAACACAGGGATCTATGGCTACACCTTC
>.|TRBV29-1|.|TRBJ2-3
CSVGGNTDTQYF
TGCAGCGTTGGGGGGAACACAGATACGCAGTATTTT
>.|TRBV27|.|TRBJ2-7
CASSLSSTYEQYF
TGTGCCAGCAGTTTATCGAGCACCTACGAGCAGTACTTC
>.|TRBV15|.|TRBJ1-1
CATSRGGDYRNEAFF
TGTGCCACCAGCAGAGGCGGGGATTACAGGAATGAAGCTTTCTTT
>.|TRBV19|.|TRBJ2-5
CASSTQAPETQYF
TGTGCCAGTAGTACTCAGGCGCCGGAGACCCAGTACTTC